This T cell receptor beta chain was identified in a study of cytomegalovirus exposure and HLA in healthy donors. Study-level information: Of 300 to 450 genotyped donors, about 81% clustered with self-reported Caucasian donors. Overall study results and limits: Despite most TCR sequences being rare, some public TCRs occurred in many donors.

In the PCR, 60 Vbeta and 13 Jbeta primers were used. This table comes from immunoSEQ multiplex PCR, and its TCRdb copy is limited to in-frame clones, with some not included. The sample shows fewer than 150,000 clones, roughly 75% of them seen only once. This CDR3 has 13 residues. Germline values: CDR1 MNHNS, CDR2 SASEGT. Trimming removed 1 base from V and 3 bases from J, with 7 bases in between. This clone was seen only a few times. What it binds is not known. The source material was PBMCs. The rearrangement uses TRBV6-1 and TRBJ2-7, with a tentative D call TRBD1 (5 bases). This receptor was identified in a man in his thirties or forties in good health and CMV-seronegative. CDR3 bases: TGTGCCAGCAGTGAAGGGGGCCACTACGAGCAGTACTTC. Protein product: CASSEGGHYEQYF.